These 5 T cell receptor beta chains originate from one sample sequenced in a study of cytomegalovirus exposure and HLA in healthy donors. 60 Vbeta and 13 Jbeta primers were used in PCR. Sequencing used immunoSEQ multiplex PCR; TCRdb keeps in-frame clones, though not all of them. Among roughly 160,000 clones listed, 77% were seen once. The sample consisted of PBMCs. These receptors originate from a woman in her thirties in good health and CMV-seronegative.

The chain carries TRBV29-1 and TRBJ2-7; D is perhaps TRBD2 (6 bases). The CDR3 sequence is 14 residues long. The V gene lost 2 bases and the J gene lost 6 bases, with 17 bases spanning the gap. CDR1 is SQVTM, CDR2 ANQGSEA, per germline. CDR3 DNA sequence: TGCAGCGTTGAACTCGGGAGTACCGGGATCGAGCAGTACTTC. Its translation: CSVELGSTGIEQYF.

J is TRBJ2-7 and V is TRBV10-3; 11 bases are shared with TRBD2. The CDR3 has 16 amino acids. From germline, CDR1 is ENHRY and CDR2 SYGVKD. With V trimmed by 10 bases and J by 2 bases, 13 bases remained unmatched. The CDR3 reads CATKQTGTSGTYEQYF. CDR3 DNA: TGTGCCACCAAACAGACCGGGACTAGCGGAACCTACGAGCAGTACTTC.

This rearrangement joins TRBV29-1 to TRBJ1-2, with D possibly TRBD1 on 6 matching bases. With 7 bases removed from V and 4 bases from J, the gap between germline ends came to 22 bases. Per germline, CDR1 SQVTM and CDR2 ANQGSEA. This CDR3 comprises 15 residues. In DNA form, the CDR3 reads TGCAGCGCTGAGCCGTCCCGGGGGGCCAGCTATGGCTACACCTTC. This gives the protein CSAEPSRGASYGYTF.

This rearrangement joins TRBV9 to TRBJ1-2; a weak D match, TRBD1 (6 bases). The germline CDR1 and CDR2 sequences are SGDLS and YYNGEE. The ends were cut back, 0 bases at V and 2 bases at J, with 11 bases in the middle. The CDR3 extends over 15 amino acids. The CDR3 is CASSVVQGLNYGYTF. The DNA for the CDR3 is TGTGCCAGCAGCGTAGTACAGGGACTAAACTATGGCTACACCTTC.

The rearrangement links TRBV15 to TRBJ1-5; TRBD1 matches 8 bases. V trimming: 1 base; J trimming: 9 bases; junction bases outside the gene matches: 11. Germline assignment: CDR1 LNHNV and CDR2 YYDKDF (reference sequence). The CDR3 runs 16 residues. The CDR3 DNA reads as TGTGCCACCAGCAGAGTAAGGGCCGGGACAGGAGGGCCCCAGCATTTT. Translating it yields CATSRVRAGTGGPQHF.